Listed below are T cell receptor beta chains from one sample, sequenced in a study of early T cells in non-severe SARS-CoV-2 infection. TCRdb used MiXCR to reprocess the 5' RACE reads, holding one entry per CDR3 protein. The data contain 20,000 to 30,000 distinct CDR3 sequences, more than 4% of them seen just once; the ten biggest clones take up 10%. The material sequenced was whole blood. The receptors stem from an adult who was a healthcare worker with PCR-confirmed SARS-CoV-2 infection or an uninfected control (not recorded which). Each CDR3 is given with its conserved first and last residue. The D gene is left open where the match is weak. Size values are once, few and many counts, or a class for expanded clones, and some rows have none.

v_gene,d_gene,j_gene,abundance,CDR3aa,CDR3nt
TRBV7-6,-,TRBJ2-7,many,CASSLRDSSSYEQYF,TGTGCCAGCAGCTTACGGGACTCCTCCTCCTACGAGCAGTACTTC
TRBV11-1,TRBD2,TRBJ2-7,medium-sized,CASSLTSGSSYEQYF,TGTGCCAGCAGCCTGACTAGCGGGAGCTCCTACGAGCAGTACTTC
TRBV6-5,TRBD2,TRBJ2-5,-,CASSALRTSGRETQYF,TGTGCCAGCAGTGCGCTCAGGACTAGCGGGAGAGAGACCCAGTACTTC
TRBV20-1,-,TRBJ1-1,many,CSARGKGYGTEAFF,TGCAGTGCTCGGGGGAAAGGGTATGGCACTGAAGCTTTCTTT
TRBV20-1,-,TRBJ2-6,many,CSATTGTGPVLTF,TGCAGTGCTACTACCGGGACTGGGCCCGTCCTGACTTTC
TRBV7-3,TRBD2,TRBJ2-7,few,CASSSTGGVVNYEQYF,TGTGCCAGCAGCTCCACGGGGGGAGTTGTGAACTACGAGCAGTACTTC
TRBV7-6,TRBD1,TRBJ2-1,many,CASSLGTGGVNEQFF,TGTGCCAGCAGCTTGGGGACAGGAGGCGTCAATGAGCAGTTCTTC
TRBV7-2,-,TRBJ1-5,many,CASSSDGLGDQPQHF,TGTGCCAGCAGCTCTGATGGACTGGGCGATCAGCCCCAGCATTTT
TRBV27,-,TRBJ2-7,many,CASSLIYEQYF,TGTGCCAGCAGTTTAATCTACGAGCAGTACTTC
TRBV5-4,TRBD2,TRBJ2-1,many,CASSLGRRTSGMRDNEQFF,TGTGCCAGCAGCTTGGGACGGAGGACTAGCGGGATGAGGGACAATGAGCAGTTCTTC
TRBV9,TRBD1,TRBJ1-5,-,CASSPTGGNQPQHF,TGTGCCAGCAGCCCGACAGGGGGCAATCAGCCCCAGCATTTT
TRBV6-1,TRBD1,TRBJ2-7,many,CASSEEQGAYSEQYF,TGTGCCAGCAGTGAGGAACAGGGGGCGTATAGCGAGCAGTACTTC
TRBV20-1,TRBD2,TRBJ2-3,many,CSASRLAGGTDTQYF,TGCAGTGCTAGTCGACTAGCGGGAGGAACAGATACGCAGTATTTT
TRBV28,-,TRBJ1-1,many,CASSLEVANTEAFF,TGTGCCAGCAGTTTAGAGGTGGCGAACACTGAAGCTTTCTTT
TRBV20-1,-,TRBJ2-3,many,CSASLLGVGTDTQYF,TGCAGTGCTTCCCTACTAGGAGTGGGCACAGATACGCAGTATTTT
TRBV29-1,-,TRBJ2-5,many,CSVDGGHDMGETQYF,TGCAGCGTTGATGGGGGACACGACATGGGCGAGACCCAGTACTTC
TRBV20-1,TRBD1,TRBJ2-7,few,CSAYSGTGGNYEQYF,TGCAGTGCTTACTCCGGGACAGGGGGCAACTACGAGCAGTACTTC
TRBV5-1,TRBD2,TRBJ2-3,many,CASKGGTDTQYF,TGCGCCAGCAAGGGAGGGACAGATACGCAGTATTTT
TRBV6-2/TRBV6-3,TRBD1,TRBJ2-6,many,CASSPGQALSGANVLTF,TGTGCCAGCAGTCCGGGACAGGCCCTCTCTGGGGCCAACGTCCTGACTTTC
TRBV5-1,-,TRBJ2-1,many,CASSLGGTPEQFF,TGCGCCAGCAGCTTGGGAGGGACTCCTGAGCAGTTCTTC
TRBV24-1,-,TRBJ2-7,many,CATSDLWSYHEQYF,TGTGCCACCAGTGATTTGTGGAGCTACCACGAGCAGTACTTC
TRBV28,-,TRBJ2-5,few,CASSLVRVGTQYF,TGTGCCAGCAGTTTGGTCAGGGTAGGGACCCAGTACTTC
TRBV28,TRBD2,TRBJ2-1,-,CAGAPGTSGRAQFF,TGTGCCGGGGCCCCAGGGACTAGCGGGAGGGCGCAGTTCTTC
TRBV29-1,TRBD2,TRBJ2-1,many,CSGRLAGEGEQFF,TGCAGCGGACGACTAGCGGGAGAGGGTGAGCAGTTCTTC
TRBV6-1,-,TRBJ1-1,many,CASGAGVNTEAFF,TGTGCCAGCGGGGCAGGAGTGAACACTGAAGCTTTCTTT
TRBV18,-,TRBJ1-1,many,CASSPPRGNTEAFF,TGTGCCAGCTCACCACCGCGGGGGAACACTGAAGCTTTCTTT
TRBV19,-,TRBJ2-3,-,CASSRAQNIRSDTQYF,TGTGCCAGTAGTAGGGCACAAAATATCCGCTCGGATACGCAGTATTTT
TRBV15,-,TRBJ2-1,many,CATSRDGEGYNEQFF,TGTGCCACCAGCAGAGATGGGGAAGGCTACAATGAGCAGTTCTTC
TRBV20-1,-,TRBJ2-5,few,CSASAPDSGTQYF,TGCAGTGCTAGTGCACCTGACTCCGGGACCCAGTACTTC
TRBV5-4,TRBD1,TRBJ2-2,-,CASSPPGQGSLLGELFF,TGTGCCAGCAGCCCTCCGGGACAGGGGTCCCTCCTTGGGGAGCTGTTTTTT
TRBV5-1,-,TRBJ2-3,many,CASSSPGADTQYF,TGCGCCAGCAGCTCCCCAGGGGCAGATACGCAGTATTTT
TRBV27,-,TRBJ2-1,many,CASSPGRKGNEQFF,TGTGCCAGCAGCCCGGGGAGGAAGGGTAATGAGCAGTTCTTC
TRBV5-1,TRBD1,TRBJ2-1,-,CASNLSGGNEQFF,TGCGCCAGCAACTTGTCAGGGGGAAATGAGCAGTTCTTC
TRBV18,TRBD1,TRBJ2-1,many,CASSHKGQVYNEQFF,TGTGCCAGCTCACACAAGGGACAGGTCTACAATGAGCAGTTCTTC
TRBV7-6,-,TRBJ2-3,many,CASSFSITNTQYF,TGTGCCAGCAGCTTCTCCATCACAAATACGCAGTATTTT
TRBV27,TRBD1,TRBJ2-3,many,CASSRLGQGPPDTQYF,TGTGCCAGCAGTCGACTGGGACAGGGGCCCCCAGATACGCAGTATTTT
TRBV4-2,TRBD1,TRBJ2-1,-,CASSPDRANEQFF,TGTGCCAGCAGCCCTGACAGGGCCAATGAGCAGTTCTTC
TRBV21-1,-,TRBJ2-1,many,CASSKSEGLVSYNEQFF,TGTGCCAGCAGCAAAAGTGAGGGACTAGTCTCCTACAATGAGCAGTTCTTC
TRBV12-3/TRBV12-4,TRBD1,TRBJ2-6,many,CASRTGNSGANVLTF,TGTGCCAGCAGGACAGGGAATTCTGGGGCCAACGTCCTGACTTTC
TRBV7-2,TRBD1,TRBJ1-1,many,CASSLDGQGWTEAFF,TGTGCCAGCAGCTTAGACGGACAGGGCTGGACTGAAGCTTTCTTT
TRBV4-3,TRBD1,TRBJ2-6,medium-sized,CASSQDLASDRDSLFSGANVLTF,TGCGCCAGCAGCCAAGATCTCGCCTCGGATCGGGACAGCCTTTTCTCTGGGGCCAACGTCCTGACTTTC
TRBV29-1,-,TRBJ2-1,many,CSAAELNEQFF,TGCAGCGCCGCGGAGCTAAATGAGCAGTTCTTC
TRBV10-2,TRBD2,TRBJ2-3,many,CASSESKLAGSTDTQYF,TGCGCCAGCAGTGAGTCGAAACTAGCGGGGAGCACAGATACGCAGTATTTT
TRBV9,-,TRBJ2-1,-,CASSQLGGRSNEQFF,TGTGCCAGCAGCCAACTTGGGGGGCGAAGCAATGAGCAGTTCTTC
TRBV28,TRBD1,TRBJ2-7,many,CASRAGQGPYEQYF,TGTGCCAGCAGAGCGGGACAGGGTCCATACGAGCAGTACTTC
TRBV7-9,TRBD2,TRBJ2-1,many,CASRSPGGSIGNEQFF,TGTGCCAGCAGGAGCCCCGGCGGGAGTATAGGGAATGAGCAGTTCTTC
TRBV6-5,-,TRBJ2-5,many,CASRGLQETQYF,TGTGCCAGCAGGGGACTCCAAGAGACCCAGTACTTC
TRBV15,TRBD2,TRBJ2-2,few,CATSRDVASGRAEYAGELFF,TGTGCCACCAGCAGAGATGTGGCTAGCGGGAGGGCAGAGTACGCCGGGGAGCTGTTTTTT
TRBV7-2,-,TRBJ1-1,-,CASSLGPGARTEAFF,TGTGCCAGCAGCTTAGGGCCTGGGGCGCGAACTGAAGCTTTCTTT
TRBV20-1,-,TRBJ1-4,few,CSARTPLGEKLFF,TGCAGTGCTAGAACCCCCCTAGGCGAAAAACTGTTTTTT
TRBV5-1,-,TRBJ1-1,many,CASSLVGGATNTEAFF,TGCGCCAGCAGCTTGGTTGGGGGGGCGACGAACACTGAAGCTTTCTTT
TRBV10-3,TRBD1,TRBJ2-3,many,CAIKGQGDTQYF,TGTGCCATCAAGGGACAGGGAGATACGCAGTATTTT
TRBV28,-,TRBJ1-1,many,CASSLGPPTEAFF,TGTGCCAGCAGTTTGGGGCCCCCAACTGAAGCTTTCTTT
TRBV18,TRBD2,TRBJ2-7,many,CASSPDNRLAVSYEQYF,TGTGCCAGCTCACCAGATAATCGACTAGCGGTATCCTACGAGCAGTACTTC
TRBV4-1,-,TRBJ1-1,many,CASSEGGVTEAFF,TGCGCCAGCAGCGAAGGGGGGGTAACTGAAGCTTTCTTT
TRBV2,-,TRBJ2-7,many,CASRDGTETYEQYF,TGTGCCAGCAGGGACGGGACCGAGACCTACGAGCAGTACTTC
TRBV4-2,TRBD2,TRBJ2-5,many,CASSQGGGRGQETQYF,TGTGCCAGCAGCCAAGGAGGCGGGAGGGGCCAAGAGACCCAGTACTTC
TRBV7-3,-,TRBJ1-6,-,CASSPGRGRSYNSPLHF,TGTGCCAGCAGCCCAGGACGGGGAAGGTCCTATAATTCACCCCTCCACTTT
TRBV7-8,TRBD1,TRBJ2-4,many,CASSLAGTGTKYF,TGTGCCAGCAGCTTAGCTGGGACAGGGACGAAGTACTTC